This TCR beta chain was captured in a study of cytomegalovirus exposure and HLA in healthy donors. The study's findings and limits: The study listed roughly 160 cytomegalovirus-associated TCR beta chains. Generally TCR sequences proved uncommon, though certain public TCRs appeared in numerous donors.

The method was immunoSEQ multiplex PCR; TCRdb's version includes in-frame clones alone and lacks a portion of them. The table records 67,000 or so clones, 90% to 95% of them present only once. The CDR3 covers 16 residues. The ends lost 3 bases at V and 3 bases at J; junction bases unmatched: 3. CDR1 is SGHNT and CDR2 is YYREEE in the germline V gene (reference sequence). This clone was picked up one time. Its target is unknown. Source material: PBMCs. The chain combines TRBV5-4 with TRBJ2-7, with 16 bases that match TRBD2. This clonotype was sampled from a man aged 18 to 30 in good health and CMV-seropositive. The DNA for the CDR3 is TGTGCCAGCAGCTGGGGGACTAGCGGGAGGGACTACGAGCAGTACTTC. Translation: CASSWGTSGRDYEQYF.